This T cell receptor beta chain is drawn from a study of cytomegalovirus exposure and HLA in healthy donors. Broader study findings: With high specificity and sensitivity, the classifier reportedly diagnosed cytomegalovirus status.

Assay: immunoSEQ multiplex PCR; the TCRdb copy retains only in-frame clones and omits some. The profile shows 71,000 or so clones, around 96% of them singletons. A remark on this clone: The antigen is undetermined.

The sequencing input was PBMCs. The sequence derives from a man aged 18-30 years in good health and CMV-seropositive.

This CDR3 reads CAWTGQTSNQPQHF. DNA for the CDR3: TGTGCCTGGACAGGACAGACTAGCAATCAGCCCCAGCATTTT. The chain recombines TRBV30 with TRBJ1-5; D may be TRBD1 (6 bases). Trimming left V 4 bases short and J 0 bases short, with 10 bases between. The germline V gene has CDR1 GTSNPN and CDR2 SVGIG (reference sequence). This CDR3 has 14 residues.